The clone carrying this T cell receptor beta chain was detected a few times. A much larger clonotype is one base distant, so this may be a read error. At the DNA level, this CDR3 is encoded by other sequences in the same sample as well. Here immunoSEQ multiplex PCR was the method, and the copy in TCRdb shows in-frame clones only, minus some. The sample holds around 940,000 clones, 76% seen once. This sample was taken from a study of shared clonotypes between healthy human individuals. Germline lookup yields CDR1 LGHNA and CDR2 YSLEER. Trimming cost V 0 bases and J 1 base, with 6 bases left between them. This CDR3 has 14 residues.

The sequenced material came from memory CD4+ T cells sorted from blood. As for subset: CD45RA-negative fraction. The V and J genes are TRBV4-3 and TRBJ1-1, with D perhaps matching TRBD1 (5 bases). This receptor was obtained from a man between 18 and 29 years old in good health. The CDR3 reads CASSQDRGNTEAFF. The CDR3 coding sequence is TGCGCCAGCAGCCAAGATAGGGGGAACACTGAAGCTTTCTTT.